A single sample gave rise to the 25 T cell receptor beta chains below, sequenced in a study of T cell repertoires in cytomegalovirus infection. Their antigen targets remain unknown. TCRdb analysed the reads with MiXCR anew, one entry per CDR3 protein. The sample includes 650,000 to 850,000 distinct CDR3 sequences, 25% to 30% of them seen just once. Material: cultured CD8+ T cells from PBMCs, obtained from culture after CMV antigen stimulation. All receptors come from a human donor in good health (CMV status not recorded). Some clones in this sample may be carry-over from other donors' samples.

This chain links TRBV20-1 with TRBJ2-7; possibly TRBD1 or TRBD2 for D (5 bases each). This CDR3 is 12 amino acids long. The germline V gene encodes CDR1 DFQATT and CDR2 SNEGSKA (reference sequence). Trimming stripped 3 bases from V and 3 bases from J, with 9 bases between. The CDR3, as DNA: TGCAGTGCTAGGAGGGGATTCTACGAGCAGTACTTC. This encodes CSARRGFYEQYF.

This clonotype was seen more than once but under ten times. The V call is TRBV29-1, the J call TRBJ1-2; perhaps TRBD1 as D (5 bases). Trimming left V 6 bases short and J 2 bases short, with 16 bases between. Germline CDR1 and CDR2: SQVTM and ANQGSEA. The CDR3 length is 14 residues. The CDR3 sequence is CSVSSSGSNYGYTF. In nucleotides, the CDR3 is TGCAGCGTGTCTTCCTCAGGGAGCAACTATGGCTACACCTTC.

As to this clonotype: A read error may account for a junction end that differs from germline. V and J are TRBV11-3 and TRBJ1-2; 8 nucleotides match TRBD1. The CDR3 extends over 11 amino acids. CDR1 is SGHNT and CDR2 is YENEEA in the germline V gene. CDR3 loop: CASSLAGQDLF. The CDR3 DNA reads TGTGCCAGCAGCTTAGCGGGACAGGACCTCTTC.

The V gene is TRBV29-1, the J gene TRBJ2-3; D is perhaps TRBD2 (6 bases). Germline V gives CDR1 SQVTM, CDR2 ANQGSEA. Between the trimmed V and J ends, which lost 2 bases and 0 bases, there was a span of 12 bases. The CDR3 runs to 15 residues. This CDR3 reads CSVEMGRTSTDTQYF. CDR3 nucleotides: TGCAGCGTTGAAATGGGGAGGACGAGCACAGATACGCAGTATTTT.

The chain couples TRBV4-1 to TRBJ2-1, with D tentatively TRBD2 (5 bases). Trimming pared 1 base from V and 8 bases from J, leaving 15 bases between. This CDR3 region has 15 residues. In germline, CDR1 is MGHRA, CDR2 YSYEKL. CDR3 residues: CASSQVVQRLDEQFF. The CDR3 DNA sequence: TGCGCCAGCAGCCAAGTGGTTCAGCGGCTCGATGAGCAGTTCTTC.

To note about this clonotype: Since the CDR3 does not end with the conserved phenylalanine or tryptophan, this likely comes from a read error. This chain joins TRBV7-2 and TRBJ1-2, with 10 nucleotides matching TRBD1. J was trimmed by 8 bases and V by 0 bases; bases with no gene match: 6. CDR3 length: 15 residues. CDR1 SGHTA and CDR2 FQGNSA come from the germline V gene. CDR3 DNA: TGTGCCAGCAGCTTAGCCGGGGACAGGGGCAGAGGCTACACCATC. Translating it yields CASSLAGDRGRGYTI.

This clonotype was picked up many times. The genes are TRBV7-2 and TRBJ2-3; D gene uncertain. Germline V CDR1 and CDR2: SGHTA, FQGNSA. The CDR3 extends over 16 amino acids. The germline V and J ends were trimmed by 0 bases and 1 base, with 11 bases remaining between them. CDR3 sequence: CASSLASRRGTDTQYF. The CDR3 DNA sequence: TGTGCCAGCAGCTTAGCCTCCAGAAGGGGCACAGATACGCAGTATTTT.

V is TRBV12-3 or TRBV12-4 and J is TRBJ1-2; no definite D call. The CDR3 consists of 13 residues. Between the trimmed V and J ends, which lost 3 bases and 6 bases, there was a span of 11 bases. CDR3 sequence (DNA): TGTGCCAGCAGTTTTGGGTCAGGCAATGGCTACACCTTC. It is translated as CASSFGSGNGYTF.

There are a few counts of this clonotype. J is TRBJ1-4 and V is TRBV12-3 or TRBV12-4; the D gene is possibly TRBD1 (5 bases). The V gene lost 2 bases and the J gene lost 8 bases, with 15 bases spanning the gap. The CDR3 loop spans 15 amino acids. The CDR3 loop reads CASSLLGGENEKLFF. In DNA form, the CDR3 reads TGTGCCAGCAGTTTACTGGGGGGGGAGAACGAAAAACTGTTTTTT.

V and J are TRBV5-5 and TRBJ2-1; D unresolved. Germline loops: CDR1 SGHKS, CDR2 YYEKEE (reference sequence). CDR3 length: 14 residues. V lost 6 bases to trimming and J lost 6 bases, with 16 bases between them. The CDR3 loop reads CASTLVGPLNEQFF. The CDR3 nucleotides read TGTGCCAGCACCCTGGTTGGCCCGCTCAATGAGCAGTTCTTC.

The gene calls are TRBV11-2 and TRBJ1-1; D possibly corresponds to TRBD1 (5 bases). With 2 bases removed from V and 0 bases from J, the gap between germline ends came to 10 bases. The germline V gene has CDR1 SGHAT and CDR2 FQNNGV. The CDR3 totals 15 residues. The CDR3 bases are TGTGCCAGCAGCTTACAGGGTGTGTTGAACACTGAAGCTTTCTTT. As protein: CASSLQGVLNTEAFF.

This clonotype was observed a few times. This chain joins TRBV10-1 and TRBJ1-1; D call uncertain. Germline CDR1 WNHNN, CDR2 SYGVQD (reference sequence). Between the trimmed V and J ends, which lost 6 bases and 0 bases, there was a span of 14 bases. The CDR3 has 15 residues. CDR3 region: CASRANYLMNTEAFF. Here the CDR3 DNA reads TGCGCCAGCAGAGCAAATTACTTGATGAACACTGAAGCTTTCTTT.

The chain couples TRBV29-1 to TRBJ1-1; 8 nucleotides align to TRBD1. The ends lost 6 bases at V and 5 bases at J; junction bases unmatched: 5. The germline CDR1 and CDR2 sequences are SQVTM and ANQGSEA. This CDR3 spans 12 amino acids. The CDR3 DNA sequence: TGCAGCGTCAAGAGACAGGGGACTGAAGCTTTCTTT. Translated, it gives CSVKRQGTEAFF.

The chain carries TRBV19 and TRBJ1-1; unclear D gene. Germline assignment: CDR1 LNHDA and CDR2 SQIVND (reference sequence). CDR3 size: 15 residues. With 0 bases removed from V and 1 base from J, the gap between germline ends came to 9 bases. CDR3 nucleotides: TGTGCCAGTAGTATAGATTTACAAAAGAACACTGAAGCTTTCTTT. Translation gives CASSIDLQKNTEAFF.

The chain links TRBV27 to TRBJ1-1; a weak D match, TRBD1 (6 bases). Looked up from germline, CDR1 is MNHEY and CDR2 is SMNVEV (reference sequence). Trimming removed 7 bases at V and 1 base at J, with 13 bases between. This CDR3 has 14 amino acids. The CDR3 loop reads CASNIGGPNTEAFF. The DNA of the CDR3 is TGTGCCAGCAATATCGGGGGCCCGAACACTGAAGCTTTCTTT.

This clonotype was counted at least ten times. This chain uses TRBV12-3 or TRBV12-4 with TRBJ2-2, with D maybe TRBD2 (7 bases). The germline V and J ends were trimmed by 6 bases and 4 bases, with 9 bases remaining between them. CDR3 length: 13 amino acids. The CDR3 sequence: CASSRGATGELFF. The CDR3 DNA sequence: TGTGCCAGCAGCCGGGGGGCCACCGGGGAGCTGTTTTTT.

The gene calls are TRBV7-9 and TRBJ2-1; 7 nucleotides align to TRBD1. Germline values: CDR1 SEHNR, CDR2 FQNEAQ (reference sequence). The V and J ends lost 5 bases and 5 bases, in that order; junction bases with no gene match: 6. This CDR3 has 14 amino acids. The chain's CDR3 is CASSQQGRDNEQFF. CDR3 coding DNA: TGTGCCAGCAGCCAACAGGGGCGGGACAATGAGCAGTTCTTC.

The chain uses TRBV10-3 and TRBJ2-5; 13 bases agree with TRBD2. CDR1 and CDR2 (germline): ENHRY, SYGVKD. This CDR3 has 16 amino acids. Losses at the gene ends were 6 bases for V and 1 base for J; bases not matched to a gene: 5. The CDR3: CAIRAGLAGFQETQYF. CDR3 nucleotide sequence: TGTGCCATCAGAGCGGGACTAGCGGGGTTCCAAGAGACCCAGTACTTC.

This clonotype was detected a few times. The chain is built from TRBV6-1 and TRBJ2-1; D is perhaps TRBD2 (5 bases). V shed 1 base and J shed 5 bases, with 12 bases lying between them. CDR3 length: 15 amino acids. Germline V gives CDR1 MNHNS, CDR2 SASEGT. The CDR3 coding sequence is TGTGCCAGCAGTGAAGAGGAGAGACTAAACAATGAGCAGTTCTTC. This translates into CASSEEERLNNEQFF.

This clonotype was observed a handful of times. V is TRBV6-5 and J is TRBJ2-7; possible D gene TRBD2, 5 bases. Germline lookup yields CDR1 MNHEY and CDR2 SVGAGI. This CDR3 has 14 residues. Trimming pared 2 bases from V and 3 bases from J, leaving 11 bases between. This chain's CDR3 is CASSYGPEGYEQYV. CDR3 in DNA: TGTGCCAGCAGTTACGGTCCAGAGGGCTACGAGCAGTACGTC.

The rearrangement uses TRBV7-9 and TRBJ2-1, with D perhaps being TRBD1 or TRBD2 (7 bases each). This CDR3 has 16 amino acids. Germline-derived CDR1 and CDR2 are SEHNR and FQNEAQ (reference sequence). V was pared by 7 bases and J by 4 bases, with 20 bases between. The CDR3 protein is CASTSGGGKDYNEQFF. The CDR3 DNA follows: TGTGCCAGCACTTCAGGGGGGGGGAAAGATTACAATGAGCAGTTCTTC.

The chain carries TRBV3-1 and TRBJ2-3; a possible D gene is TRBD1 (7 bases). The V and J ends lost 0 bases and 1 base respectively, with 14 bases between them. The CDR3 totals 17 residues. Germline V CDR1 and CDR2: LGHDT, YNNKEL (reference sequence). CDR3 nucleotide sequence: TGTGCCAGCAGCCAAGATCTTACAGGGGAGGGCACAGATACGCAGTATTTT. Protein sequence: CASSQDLTGEGTDTQYF.

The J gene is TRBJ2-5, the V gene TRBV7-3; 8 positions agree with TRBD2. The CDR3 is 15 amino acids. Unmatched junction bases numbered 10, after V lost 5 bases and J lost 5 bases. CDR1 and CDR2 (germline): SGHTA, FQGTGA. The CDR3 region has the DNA TGTGCCAGCAGCATACTAGTATCGGGAGGGGAGACCCAGTACTTC. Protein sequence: CASSILVSGGETQYF.

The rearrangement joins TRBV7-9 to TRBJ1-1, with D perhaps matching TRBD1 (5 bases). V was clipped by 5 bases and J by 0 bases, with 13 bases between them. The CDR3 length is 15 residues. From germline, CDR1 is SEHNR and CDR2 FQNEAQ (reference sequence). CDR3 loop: CASSHGVGVNTEAFF. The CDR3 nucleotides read TGTGCCAGCAGCCACGGCGTGGGGGTGAACACTGAAGCTTTCTTT.

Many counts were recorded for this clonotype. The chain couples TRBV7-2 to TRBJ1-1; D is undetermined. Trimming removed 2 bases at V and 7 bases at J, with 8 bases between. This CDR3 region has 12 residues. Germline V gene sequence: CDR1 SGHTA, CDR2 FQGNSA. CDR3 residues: CASSLTMDEAFF. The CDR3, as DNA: TGTGCCAGCAGCTTAACCATGGATGAAGCTTTCTTT.